Following are 13 T cell receptor beta chains from one sample sequenced in a study of cytomegalovirus exposure and HLA in healthy donors. The table came from immunoSEQ multiplex PCR; TCRdb's copy has only in-frame clones and leaves some out. Of tens of thousands of clones listed, 90% to 95% are singletons. The sample comprised PBMCs. The receptors were sampled from a woman between 18 and 29 years old in good health and CMV-seronegative.

The chain has TRBV27 and TRBJ2-7; 16 bases are shared with TRBD2. CDR3 length equals 16 residues. From germline, CDR1 is MNHEY and CDR2 SMNVEV (reference sequence). J gave up 4 bases and V 0 bases, and 0 bases lay outside the gene matches. CDR3: CASSLSGLAGGYEQYF. The CDR3 coding sequence is TGTGCCAGCAGTTTATCGGGACTAGCGGGAGGGTACGAGCAGTACTTC.

V is TRBV5-6 and J is TRBJ1-2; weak D call: TRBD1 (6 bases). The V end was cut by 3 bases, the J end by 4 bases, with 19 bases between. CDR1 SGHDT and CDR2 YYEEEE come from the germline V gene. The CDR3 sequence is 16 residues long. The CDR3 bases are TGTGCCAGCAGCTCCGGCCGGGGGGCGTACATCTATGGCTACACCTTC. This sequence encodes CASSSGRGAYIYGYTF.

The chain recombines TRBV7-9 with TRBJ1-6; D is perhaps TRBD1 (5 bases). V was pared by 4 bases and J by 8 bases, with 24 bases between. The CDR3 has 18 amino acids. Germline CDR1 SEHNR, CDR2 FQNEAQ (reference sequence). DNA of the CDR3: TGTGCCAGCAGCTCACCCCCCCGACAGTACCGGTTCGATTCACCCCTCCACTTT. It translates to CASSSPPRQYRFDSPLHF.

The chain recombines TRBV7-2 with TRBJ2-4; tentatively, D is TRBD1 (6 bases). Germline assignment: CDR1 SGHTA and CDR2 FQGNSA. The CDR3 contains 16 residues. The germline V and J ends were trimmed by 0 bases and 4 bases, with 13 bases remaining between them. DNA for the CDR3: TGTGCCAGCAGCTTAGCACAGGGAGTTGGGAAAAACATTCAGTACTTC. Protein: CASSLAQGVGKNIQYF. Full variable domain (missing parts from reference TRBV7-2 and TRBJ2-4): GAGVSQSPSNKVTEKGKDVELRCDPISGHTALYWYRQSLGQGLEFLIYFQGNSAPDKSGLPSDRFSAERTGGSVSTLTIQRTQQEDSAVYLCASSLAQGVGKNIQYFGAGTRLSVL.

V and J are TRBV2 and TRBJ1-3; the D gene is possibly TRBD1 (5 bases). The CDR3 covers 15 residues. Germline values: CDR1 SNHLY, CDR2 FYNNEI. Trimming removed 4 bases from V and 0 bases from J, with 10 bases in between. This CDR3 is CASSAQAYSGNTIYF. In DNA, the CDR3 is TGTGCCAGCAGTGCACAGGCCTACTCTGGAAACACCATATATTTT. The full variable domain, in which reference TRBV2 and TRBJ1-3 provide the parts outside the CDR3, is EPEVTQTPSHQVTQMGQEVILRCVPISNHLYFYWYRQILGQKVEFLVSFYNNEISEKSEIFDDQFSVERPDGSNFTLKIRSTKLEDSAMYFCASSAQAYSGNTIYFGEGSWLTVV.

This clone was seen more than once but under ten times. CDR3: CASSFDMWYGYTF. For the CDR3, the DNA is TGTGCCAGCAGCTTCGACATGTGGTATGGCTACACCTTC. The V gene is TRBV7-9, the J gene TRBJ1-2; D is uncertain. Germline CDR1 SEHNR, CDR2 FQNEAQ (reference sequence). This CDR3 is built from 13 residues. V was pared by 3 bases and J by 5 bases, with 10 bases between. Full variable domain (rest looked up from reference TRBV7-9 and TRBJ1-2): DTGVSQNPRHKITKRGQNVTFRCDPISEHNRLYWYRQTLGQGPEFLTYFQNEAQLEKSRLLSDRFSAERPKGSFSTLEIQRTEQGDSAMYLCASSFDMWYGYTFGSGTRLTVV.

There are a few counts of this clone. This chain connects TRBV5-4 to TRBJ2-2, with 8 bases identical to TRBD2. Trimming removed 4 bases from V and 3 bases from J; junction bases left unmatched: 2. CDR3 length: 14 residues. Germline CDR1 reads SGHNT; CDR2 reads YYREEE (reference sequence). CDR3 loop: CASSAGGHTGELFF. The DNA for the CDR3 is TGTGCCAGCAGCGCGGGGGGCCACACCGGGGAGCTGTTTTTT. Using reference TRBV5-4 and TRBJ2-2 for the parts outside the CDR3, the full variable domain is ETGVTQSPTHLIKTRGQQVTLRCSSQSGHNTVSWYQQALGQGPQFIFQYYREEENGRGNFPPRFSGLQFPNYSSELNVNALELDDSALYLCASSAGGHTGELFFGEGSRLTVL.

The genes are TRBV6-1 and TRBJ2-1; D might be TRBD1 (5 bases). The CDR3 length is 13 residues. Germline CDR1 is MNHNS and CDR2 is SASEGT. Trimming cost V 4 bases and J 6 bases, with 10 bases left between them. The CDR3 loop reads CASSGRQINEQFF. As DNA, the CDR3 is TGTGCCAGCAGTGGAAGACAGATCAATGAGCAGTTCTTC.

The V and J genes are TRBV5-4 and TRBJ2-5, with 9 bases that match TRBD1. This CDR3 contains 14 residues. V lost 2 bases and J lost 5; bases outside the gene matches: 4. The germline V gene encodes CDR1 SGHNT and CDR2 YYREEE (reference sequence). The CDR3 region is CASSLQGALETQYF. The CDR3, as DNA: TGTGCCAGCAGCTTACAGGGGGCGCTGGAGACCCAGTACTTC.

This chain links TRBV5-6 with TRBJ2-7; 9 nucleotides match TRBD2. CDR1 is SGHDT, CDR2 YYEEEE, per germline. This CDR3 region has 15 residues. With V trimmed by 0 bases and J by 4 bases, 5 bases remained unmatched. The CDR3 sequence: CASSLESGRLYEQYF. The DNA of the CDR3 is TGTGCCAGCAGCTTGGAGAGCGGGAGGCTATACGAGCAGTACTTC.

Note on this clone: At one boundary the junction diverges from the germline segment, which might be a read error. The chain has TRBV11-2 and TRBJ2-1; TRBD1 matches at 9 bases. The CDR3 is 15 residues long. Germline CDR1 SGHAT, CDR2 FQNNGV. This chain's CDR3 is CASSIDRGFYNEQFF. CDR3 nucleotides: TGTGCCAGCAGCATAGACAGGGGGTTCTACAATGAGCAGTTCTTC.

The chain is built from TRBV29-1 and TRBJ2-3, with TRBD2 matching over 7 bases. J gave up 4 bases and V 1 base, and 5 bases lay outside the gene matches. Germline V gives CDR1 SQVTM, CDR2 ANQGSEA. The CDR3 is 14 residues long. CDR3 sequence (DNA): TGCAGCGTTGAAGGTGCGGGAGTAGCAGATACGCAGTATTTT. The encoded protein is CSVEGAGVADTQYF.

This chain joins TRBV6-4 and TRBJ2-7, with a tentative D call TRBD2 (6 bases). The CDR3 is 12 residues long. Germline lookup yields CDR1 MRHNA and CDR2 SNTAGT. V lost 2 bases and J 6 bases, leaving 8 bases between the germline ends. The CDR3 loop is CASSDGGSEQYF. The CDR3 DNA follows: TGTGCCAGCAGTGACGGGGGGAGCGAGCAGTACTTC.